The present T cell receptor (beta chain) was sequenced within a study of cytomegalovirus exposure and HLA in healthy donors. General study results and limits: Accurate prediction of HLA-A and HLA-B alleles (for most subjects) was reportedly achieved from TCR beta sequences. In a later analysis, TCR beta V- and J-gene trimming showed a link to a missense DCLRE1C variant.

Germline V gene data show CDR1 as MDHEN and CDR2 as SYDVKM. This CDR3 has 15 amino acids. V gave up 3 bases and J gave up 4 bases, with 16 bases separating them. A multiplex PCR was run with 60 Vbeta primers and 13 Jbeta primers. Profiled with immunoSEQ multiplex PCR; TCRdb holds only in-frame clones, not every one. The sample shows fewer than 250,000 clones, 65% to 80% of them seen only once. Turning to this clone: Its target is not known.

The clonotype was recovered from a girl aged 2 to 9 in good health and CMV-seronegative. The specimen was PBMCs. The chain carries TRBV28 and TRBJ2-7; D is unclear. As DNA, the CDR3 is TGTGCCAGCAGTTTTTTCGGATCTGGGCAATACGAGCAGTACTTC. Protein: CASSFFGSGQYEQYF.